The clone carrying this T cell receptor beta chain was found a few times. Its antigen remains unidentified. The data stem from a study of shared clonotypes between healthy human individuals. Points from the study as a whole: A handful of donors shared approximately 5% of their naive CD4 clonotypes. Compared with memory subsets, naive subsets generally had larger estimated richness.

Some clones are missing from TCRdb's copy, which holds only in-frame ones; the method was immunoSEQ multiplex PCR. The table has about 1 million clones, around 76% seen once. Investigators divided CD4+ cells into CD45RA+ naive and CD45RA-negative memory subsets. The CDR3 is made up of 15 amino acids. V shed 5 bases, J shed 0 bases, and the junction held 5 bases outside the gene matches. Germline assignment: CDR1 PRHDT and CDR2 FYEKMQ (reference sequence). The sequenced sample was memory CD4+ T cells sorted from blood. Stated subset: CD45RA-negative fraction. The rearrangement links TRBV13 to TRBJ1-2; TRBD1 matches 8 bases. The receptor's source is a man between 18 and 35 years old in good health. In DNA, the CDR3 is TGTGCCAGCAGCCCGGACAGGGCCGCTAACTATGGCTACACCTTC. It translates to CASSPDRAANYGYTF.